This TCR beta chain derives from a study of blood T cell repertoires in COVID-19. Overall study: T cells, B-cell-depleted T cells, or PBMCs provided the cDNA or gDNA that served as material.

The Seattle patients, enrolled during active infection, were followed longitudinally. Germline V gives CDR1 SGHTA, CDR2 FQGNSA. V lost 2 bases to trimming and J lost 4 bases; unmatched junction nucleotides: 11. The CDR3 is 17 residues long. Original handling: The assay estimated nucleated cells by amplifying reference gene primers. TCRdb's table, derived via immunoSEQ multiplex PCR, lists solely in-frame clones and lacks some. V and J calls and clone size are those listed in that table; D and trimming were worked out from the DNA. This sample yields about 370,000 clones, of which about 89% are seen a single time; roughly 10% belongs to the top ten.

V usage is TRBV7-2 and J usage is TRBJ2-5, with 9 bases that match TRBD1. The TCR comes from a young woman with COVID-19, enrolled during active disease. The sample consisted of peripheral blood. CDR3 amino acids: CASSLTGTGLRGETQYF. Written as DNA, the CDR3 is TGTGCCAGCAGCTTAACCGGGACAGGGTTGAGGGGAGAGACCCAGTACTTC.